The T cell receptor (beta chain) under discussion was sequenced for a study of blood T cell repertoires in COVID-19. Some clones are missing from TCRdb's copy, which holds only in-frame ones; the method was immunoSEQ multiplex PCR. The sample shows about 150,000 clones, approximately 85% of them seen only once. This clone has just one count. Germline CDR1 reads SGDLS; CDR2 reads YYNGEE. V lost 4 bases, J lost 6 bases, and 7 bases stayed unmatched. The CDR3 consists of 14 residues. The chain links TRBV9 to TRBJ2-7, with TRBD2 matching 10 bases. The sequence came from a man between 60 and 70 years old with COVID-19, enrolled during active disease. The specimen was peripheral blood. The CDR3 reads CASSKASGSGEQYF. CDR3 coding DNA: TGTGCCAGCAGCAAGGCTAGCGGGAGCGGCGAGCAGTACTTC.